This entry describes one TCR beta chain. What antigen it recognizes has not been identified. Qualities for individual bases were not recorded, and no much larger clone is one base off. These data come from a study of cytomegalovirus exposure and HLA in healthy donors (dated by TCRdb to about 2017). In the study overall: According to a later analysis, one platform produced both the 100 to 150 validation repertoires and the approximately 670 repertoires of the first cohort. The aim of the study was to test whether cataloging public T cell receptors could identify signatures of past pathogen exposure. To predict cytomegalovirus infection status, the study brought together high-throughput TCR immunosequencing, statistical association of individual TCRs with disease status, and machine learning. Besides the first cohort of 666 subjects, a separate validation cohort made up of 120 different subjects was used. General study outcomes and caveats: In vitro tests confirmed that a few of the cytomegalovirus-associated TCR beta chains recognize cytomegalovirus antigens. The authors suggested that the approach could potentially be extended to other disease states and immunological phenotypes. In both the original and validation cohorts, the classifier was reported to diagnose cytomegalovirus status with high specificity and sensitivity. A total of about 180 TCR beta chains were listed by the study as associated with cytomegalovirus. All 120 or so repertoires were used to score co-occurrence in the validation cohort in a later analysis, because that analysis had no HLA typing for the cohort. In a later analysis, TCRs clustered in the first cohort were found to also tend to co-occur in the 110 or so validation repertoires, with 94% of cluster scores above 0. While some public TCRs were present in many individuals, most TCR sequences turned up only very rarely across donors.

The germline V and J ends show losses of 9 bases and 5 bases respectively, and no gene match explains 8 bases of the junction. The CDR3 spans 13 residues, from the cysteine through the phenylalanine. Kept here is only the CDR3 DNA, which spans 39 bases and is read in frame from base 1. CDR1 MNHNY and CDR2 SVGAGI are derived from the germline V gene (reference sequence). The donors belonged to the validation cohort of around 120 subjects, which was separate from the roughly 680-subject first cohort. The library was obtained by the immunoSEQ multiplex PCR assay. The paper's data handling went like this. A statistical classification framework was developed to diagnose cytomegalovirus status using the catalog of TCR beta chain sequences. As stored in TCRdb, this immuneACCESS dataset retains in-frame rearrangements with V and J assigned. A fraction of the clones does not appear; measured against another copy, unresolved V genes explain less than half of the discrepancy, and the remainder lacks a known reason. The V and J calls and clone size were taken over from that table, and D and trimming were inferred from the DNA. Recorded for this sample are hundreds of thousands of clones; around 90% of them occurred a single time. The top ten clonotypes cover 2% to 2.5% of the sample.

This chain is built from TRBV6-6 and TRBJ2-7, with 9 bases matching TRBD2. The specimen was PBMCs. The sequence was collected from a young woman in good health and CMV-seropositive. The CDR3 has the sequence CASGRAGGHEQYF. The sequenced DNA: TGTGCCAGTGGTCGAGCGGGAGGCCACGAGCAGTACTTC.